Presented here are 17 T cell receptor beta chains from one specimen sequenced in a study of cytomegalovirus exposure and HLA in healthy donors. Primers: 60 Vbeta forward and 13 Jbeta reverse. Measured with immunoSEQ multiplex PCR; TCRdb has only the in-frame clones, and not every one. The sample lists around 130,000 clones, about three quarters occurring once. Sequences were obtained from PBMCs. Receptors originate from a man aged 35-49 years in good health and CMV-seropositive.

The table lists this clone with a few counts. The chain couples TRBV7-8 to TRBJ1-2; TRBD1 aligns across 7 bases. This CDR3 has 15 residues. The ends lost 3 bases at V and 3 bases at J; junction bases unmatched: 7. Germline V lookup: CDR1 SGHVS, CDR2 FQNEAQ. The CDR3 loop is CASSFRTGSDYGYTF. In nucleotides, the CDR3 is TGTGCCAGCAGCTTCAGGACAGGTTCAGACTATGGCTACACCTTC.

The CDR3 here is CASSTPPSGGIYEQYF. The CDR3 nucleotides read TGTGCCAGTAGTACCCCCCCCTCGGGAGGAATTTACGAGCAGTACTTC. This chain uses TRBV19 with TRBJ2-7; 7 nucleotides line up with TRBD2. Germline CDR1 LNHDA, CDR2 SQIVND (reference sequence). This CDR3 contains 16 residues. J gave up 4 bases and V 4 bases, and 13 bases lay outside the gene matches.

The chain links TRBV28 to TRBJ2-7, with 10 bases fitting TRBD2. J gave up 3 bases and V 9 bases, and 8 bases lay outside the gene matches. The CDR3 loop spans 14 amino acids. CDR1 is MDHEN, CDR2 SYDVKM, per germline. CDR3 bases: TGTGCCAGTACTCGAGCGGGGGGGCACTACGAGCAGTACTTC. It specifies CASTRAGGHYEQYF.

This sequence joins TRBV2 and TRBJ1-5, with a tentative D call TRBD1 (6 bases). CDR3 size: 15 residues. Germline V gene lookup returns CDR1 SNHLY and CDR2 FYNNEI. Trimming shortened V by 1 base and J by 3 bases, and 10 bases separated the two germline ends. CDR3 sequence reads: CASSEGQAINQPQHF. Written as DNA, the CDR3 is TGTGCCAGCAGTGAAGGACAGGCGATCAATCAGCCCCAGCATTTT.

The chain employs TRBV18 and TRBJ1-1; D remains ambiguous. V lost 4 bases and J lost 4, with 7 bases in between. The CDR3 runs to 12 residues. Germline V gene data show CDR1 as KGHSH and CDR2 as LQKENI. Written as DNA, the CDR3 is TGTGCCAGCTCACGTGAGGGCACTGAAGCTTTCTTT. Amino acids: CASSREGTEAFF.

The chain uses TRBV6-1 and TRBJ2-1, with a tentative D call TRBD1 (6 bases). Germline V gene sequence: CDR1 MNHNS, CDR2 SASEGT. V shed 7 bases and J shed 8 bases, with 15 bases lying between them. CDR3 length: 13 residues. Here the CDR3 reads CASNRQVGDEQFF. DNA for the CDR3: TGTGCCAGCAACCGACAGGTCGGCGATGAGCAGTTCTTC.

This clone was detected a few times. The rearrangement uses TRBV5-5 and TRBJ1-4; the D gene is possibly TRBD1 (6 bases). The CDR3 spans 16 residues. Trimming took 5 bases from V and 3 from J, leaving 17 bases between them. Germline values: CDR1 SGHKS, CDR2 YYEKEE (reference sequence). The DNA for the CDR3 is TGTGCCAGCAGTTCGGTAGGGGGTATGGCTAATGAAAAACTGTTTTTT. Translation: CASSSVGGMANEKLFF.

The rearrangement joins TRBV4-1 to TRBJ2-7, with 10 bases identical to TRBD1. J gave up 6 bases and V 2 bases, and 7 bases lay outside the gene matches. Germline CDR1 MGHRA, CDR2 YSYEKL. This CDR3 comprises 15 residues. CDR3 amino acids: CASSQSGTGVSEQYF. In DNA, the CDR3 is TGCGCCAGCAGCCAATCCGGGACAGGGGTTTCCGAGCAGTACTTC.

Regarding this clone: Sequence at one end of the junction differs from germline and may be a read error. The rearrangement uses TRBV9 and TRBJ2-1, with D hard to call. CDR3 length equals 13 residues. In germline, CDR1 is SGDLS, CDR2 YYNGEE. The CDR3 here is CASSVLNNNEQFF. The CDR3 DNA follows: TGTGCTAGCAGCGTCTTAAACAACAATGAGCAGTTCTTC.

CDR3: CSVTPLRTGEGYTF. The CDR3 nucleotides are TGCAGCGTTACCCCACTGAGGACAGGGGAAGGCTACACCTTC. The chain combines TRBV29-1 with TRBJ1-2; 9 bases match TRBD1. This CDR3 has 14 amino acids. V lost 5 bases, J lost 8 bases, and 12 bases stayed unmatched. CDR1 is SQVTM and CDR2 is ANQGSEA in the germline V gene.

J is TRBJ1-5 and V is TRBV2; 10 bases agree with TRBD1. Germline CDR1 SNHLY, CDR2 FYNNEI. The CDR3 consists of 14 residues. The J segment lost 4 bases and the V segment lost 6 bases, leaving 3 bases of the junction unmatched. The CDR3 region is CASSEGQGNQPQHF. The CDR3 nucleotides are TGTGCCAGCAGCGAGGGACAGGGGAATCAGCCCCAGCATTTT.

This rearrangement joins TRBV28 to TRBJ2-7, with D possibly TRBD1 on 7 matching bases. The CDR3 has 15 amino acids. V was trimmed by 5 bases and J by 5 bases, leaving 19 bases between them. Germline CDR1 MDHEN, CDR2 SYDVKM. CDR3: CASSPPGRGANEQYF. The CDR3 DNA follows: TGTGCCAGCAGTCCCCCTGGCAGGGGGGCCAACGAGCAGTACTTC.

The chain employs TRBV28 and TRBJ1-4, with 8 bases matching TRBD1. The trim removed 7 bases at V and 0 bases at J, leaving 10 bases unmatched. This CDR3 region has 17 residues. Germline lookup yields CDR1 MDHEN and CDR2 SYDVKM. CDR3 region: CASIETGVPATNEKLFF. In DNA, the CDR3 is TGTGCCAGCATTGAGACAGGGGTTCCGGCAACTAATGAAAAACTGTTTTTT.

In nucleotides, the CDR3 is TGTGCCATCAGTGAGTCGGGGGGGCCTAACAATGAGCAGTTCTTC. Translated, it gives CAISESGGPNNEQFF. This chain connects TRBV10-3 to TRBJ2-1, with TRBD2 as a possible D gene (7 bases). The germline CDR1 and CDR2 sequences are ENHRY and SYGVKD. Trimming removed 0 bases from V and 5 bases from J, with 11 bases in between. CDR3 length: 15 amino acids.

The chain joins TRBV18 to TRBJ1-4, with D possibly matching TRBD1 (6 bases). Deletions cut 3 bases from V and 8 bases from J, with 16 bases between. This CDR3 has 15 residues. Germline CDR1 is KGHSH and CDR2 is LQKENI. CDR3 protein: CASSPSNREWEKLFF. The CDR3 nucleotides are TGTGCCAGCTCACCTAGTAACAGGGAATGGGAAAAACTGTTTTTT.

The chain joins TRBV5-1 to TRBJ2-3; 12 positions agree with TRBD2. After removal of 3 bases from V and 0 bases from J, the junction contained 2 bases not matched to a gene. Looked up from germline, CDR1 is SGHRS and CDR2 is YFSETQ. The CDR3 contains 16 residues. The CDR3 nucleotides are TGCGCCAGCAGCTGGACTAGCGGGGCTAGCACAGATACGCAGTATTTT. Translated, it gives CASSWTSGASTDTQYF.

The chain is built from TRBV19 and TRBJ2-7; 7 nucleotides match TRBD1. CDR1 LNHDA and CDR2 SQIVND come from the germline V gene (reference sequence). J was trimmed by 6 bases and V by 6 bases; bases with no gene match: 14. The CDR3 loop spans 15 amino acids. The CDR3 coding sequence is TGTGCCAGTAGCAACACAATGACAGGGTCTAGCGAGCAGTACTTC. Its translation is CASSNTMTGSSEQYF.